Shown below are 9 T cell receptor beta chains from a single sample sequenced in a study of cytomegalovirus exposure and HLA in healthy donors. Amplification used 60 Vbeta primers and 13 Jbeta primers. Assay used: immunoSEQ multiplex PCR; TCRdb lists only in-frame clones, some missing. The table includes around 160,000 clones, roughly 80% detected once. Sequencing input: PBMCs. The source of these receptors is a man between 18 and 29 years old in good health and CMV-seropositive.

This clone has a single count. This chain joins TRBV5-5 and TRBJ2-1; TRBD2 matches at 15 bases. Germline V gives CDR1 SGHKS, CDR2 YYEKEE (reference sequence). CDR3 size: 17 residues. J lost 6 bases, V lost 1 base, and 5 bases had no gene match. CDR3 sequence reads: CASSLYKGLAGGNEQFF. The DNA for the CDR3 is TGTGCCAGCAGCTTGTACAAGGGACTAGCGGGAGGCAATGAGCAGTTCTTC. The whole variable domain, filled in from reference TRBV5-5 and TRBJ2-1, reads DAGVTQSPTHLIKTRGQQVTLRCSPISGHKSVSWYQQVLGQGPQFIFQYYEKEERGRGNFPDRFSARQFPNYSSELNVNALLLGDSALYLCASSLYKGLAGGNEQFFGPGTRLTVL.

The V gene is TRBV7-2, the J gene TRBJ2-7; 7 bases agree with TRBD1. The CDR3 is 16 amino acids. Germline assignment: CDR1 SGHTA and CDR2 FQGNSA. J was trimmed by 0 bases and V by 1 base; bases with no gene match: 6. The DNA of the CDR3 is TGTGCCAGCAGCTTAGATATTGGGACAGTCTCCTACGAGCAGTACTTC. Translated: CASSLDIGTVSYEQYF. The whole variable domain, filled in from reference TRBV7-2 and TRBJ2-7, reads GAGVSQSPSNKVTEKGKDVELRCDPISGHTALYWYRQSLGQGLEFLIYFQGNSAPDKSGLPSDRFSAERTGGSVSTLTIQRTQQEDSAVYLCASSLDIGTVSYEQYFGPGTRLTVT.

Remarks on this clone: Additional DNA sequences in this sample encode the identical CDR3. In nucleotides, the CDR3 is TGTGCCAGCAGCTTCGGTAGAACCTACGAGCAGTACTTC. Translation gives CASSFGRTYEQYF. The J gene is TRBJ2-7, the V gene TRBV11-2; D not certain. V was trimmed by 3 bases and J by 2 bases, leaving 8 bases between them. The CDR3 is made up of 13 amino acids. Germline V gene lookup returns CDR1 SGHAT and CDR2 FQNNGV.

V usage is TRBV27 and J usage is TRBJ1-2; maybe TRBD1 (5 bases). The CDR3 is 15 amino acids. Germline V gene lookup returns CDR1 MNHEY and CDR2 SMNVEV (reference sequence). Trimming took 0 bases from V and 1 from J, leaving 9 bases between them. The CDR3 DNA follows: TGTGCCAGCAGTTTATCGGTAGGGGTTAACTATGGCTACACCTTC. Its translation is CASSLSVGVNYGYTF.

This rearrangement joins TRBV27 to TRBJ2-5; 11 bases are shared with TRBD2. With the DNA end fitting TRBJ2-7 better, the J assignment may be wrong. This CDR3 is 15 amino acids long. CDR1 MNHEY and CDR2 SMNVEV come from the germline V gene (reference sequence). The CDR3 loop reads CASSYGLAGGYEQYF. DNA for the CDR3: TGTGCCAGCAGTTACGGGCTAGCGGGAGGTTACGAGCAGTACTTC.

The chain uses TRBV7-9 and TRBJ2-1; possible D gene TRBD1, 5 bases. The CDR3 is 15 amino acids. V lost 3 bases and J 5 bases, leaving 14 bases between the germline ends. In germline, CDR1 is SEHNR, CDR2 FQNEAQ (reference sequence). Here the CDR3 reads CASSLPGRRNNEQFF. The CDR3, as DNA: TGTGCCAGCAGCTTGCCAGGGCGACGGAACAATGAGCAGTTCTTC.

The chain has TRBV30 and TRBJ2-7; TRBD2 aligns across 11 bases. With V trimmed by 2 bases and J by 4 bases, 7 bases remained unmatched. Germline values: CDR1 GTSNPN, CDR2 SVGIG (reference sequence). CDR3 length equals 15 residues. CDR3 DNA sequence: TGTGCCTGGAGTCTAACCGGGACTAGCGGTTACGAGCAGTACTTC. Its translation: CAWSLTGTSGYEQYF.

This clone was recorded a few times. The chain employs TRBV27 and TRBJ1-5; 7 nucleotides agree with TRBD1. This CDR3 spans 16 amino acids. Trimming removed 6 bases from V and 3 bases from J; junction bases left unmatched: 11. Germline CDR1 is MNHEY and CDR2 is SMNVEV (reference sequence). Here the CDR3 reads CASRRKAGGNNQPQHF. CDR3 DNA: TGTGCCAGCAGGCGAAAGGCAGGGGGAAACAATCAGCCCCAGCATTTT.

The sample holds a few counts of this clone. The rearrangement uses TRBV28 and TRBJ1-3; D remains ambiguous. Germline lookup yields CDR1 MDHEN and CDR2 SYDVKM. The CDR3 loop spans 15 amino acids. V was clipped by 3 bases and J by 0 bases, with 9 bases between them. The CDR3 DNA follows: TGTGCCAGCAGTTTGAATGCGGGCTCTGGAAACACCATATATTTT. The encoded protein is CASSLNAGSGNTIYF.